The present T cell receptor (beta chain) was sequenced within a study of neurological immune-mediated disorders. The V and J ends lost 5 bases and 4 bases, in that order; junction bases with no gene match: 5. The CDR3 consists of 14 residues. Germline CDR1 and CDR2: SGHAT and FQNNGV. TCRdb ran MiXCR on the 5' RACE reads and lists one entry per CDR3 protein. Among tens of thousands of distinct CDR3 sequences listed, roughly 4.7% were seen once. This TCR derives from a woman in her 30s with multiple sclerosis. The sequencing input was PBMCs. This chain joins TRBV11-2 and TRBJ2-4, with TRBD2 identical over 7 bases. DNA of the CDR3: TGTGCCAGCAGCATGGGACTACAAAAAAACATTCAGTACTTC. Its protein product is CASSMGLQKNIQYF.